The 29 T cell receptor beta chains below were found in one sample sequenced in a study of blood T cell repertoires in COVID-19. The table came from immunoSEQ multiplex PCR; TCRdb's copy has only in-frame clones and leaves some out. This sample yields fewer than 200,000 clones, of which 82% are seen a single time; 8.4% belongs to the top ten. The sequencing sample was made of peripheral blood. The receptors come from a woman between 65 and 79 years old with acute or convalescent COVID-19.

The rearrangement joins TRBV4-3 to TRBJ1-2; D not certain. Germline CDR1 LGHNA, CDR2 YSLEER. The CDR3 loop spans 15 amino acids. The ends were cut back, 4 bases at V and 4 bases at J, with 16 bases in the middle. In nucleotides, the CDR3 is TGCGCCAGCAGCCTAGATGTTTTGGTCAGCTATGGCTACACCTTC. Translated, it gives CASSLDVLVSYGYTF.

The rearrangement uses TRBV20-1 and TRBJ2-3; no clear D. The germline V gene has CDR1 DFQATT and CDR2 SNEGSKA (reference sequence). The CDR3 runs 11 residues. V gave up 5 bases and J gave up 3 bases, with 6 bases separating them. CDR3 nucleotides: TGCAGTGCTCTAGGAACAGATACGCAGTATTTT. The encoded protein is CSALGTDTQYF.

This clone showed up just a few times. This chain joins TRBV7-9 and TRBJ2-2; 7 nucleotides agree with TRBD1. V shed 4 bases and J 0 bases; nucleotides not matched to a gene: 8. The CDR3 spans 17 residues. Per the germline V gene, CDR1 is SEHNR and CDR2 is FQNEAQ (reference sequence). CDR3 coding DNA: TGTGCCAGCAGCTGGGGGACAGAGTTAGCGAACACCGGGGAGCTGTTTTTT. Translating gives CASSWGTELANTGELFF. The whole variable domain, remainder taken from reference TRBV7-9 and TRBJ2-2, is DTGVSQNPRHKITKRGQNVTFRCDPISEHNRLYWYRQTLGQGPEFLTYFQNEAQLEKSRLLSDRFSAERPKGSFSTLEIQRTEQGDSAMYLCASSWGTELANTGELFFGEGSRLTVL.

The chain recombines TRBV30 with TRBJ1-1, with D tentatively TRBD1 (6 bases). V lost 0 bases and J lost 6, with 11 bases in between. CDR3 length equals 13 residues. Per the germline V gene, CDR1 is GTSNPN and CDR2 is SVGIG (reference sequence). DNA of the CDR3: TGTGCCTGGAGTGTACGGGGGGGCGCTGAAGCTTTCTTT. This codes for CAWSVRGGAEAFF.

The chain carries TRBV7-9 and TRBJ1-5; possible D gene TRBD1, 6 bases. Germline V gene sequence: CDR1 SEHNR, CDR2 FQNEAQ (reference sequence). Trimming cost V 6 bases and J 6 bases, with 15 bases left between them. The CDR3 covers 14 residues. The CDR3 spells CASSPGGATQPQHF. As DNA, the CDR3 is TGTGCCAGCAGTCCGGGGGGGGCGACTCAGCCCCAGCATTTT. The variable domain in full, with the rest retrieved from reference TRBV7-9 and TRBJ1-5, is DTGVSQNPRHKITKRGQNVTFRCDPISEHNRLYWYRQTLGQGPEFLTYFQNEAQLEKSRLLSDRFSAERPKGSFSTLEIQRTEQGDSAMYLCASSPGGATQPQHFGDGTRLSIL.

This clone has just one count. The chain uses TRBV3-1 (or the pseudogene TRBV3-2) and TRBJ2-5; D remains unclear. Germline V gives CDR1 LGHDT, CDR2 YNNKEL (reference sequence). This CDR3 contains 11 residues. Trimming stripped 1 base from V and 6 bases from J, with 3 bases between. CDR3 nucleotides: TGTGCCAGCAGCCAAGTTAAGACCCAGTACTTC. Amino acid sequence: CASSQVKTQYF.

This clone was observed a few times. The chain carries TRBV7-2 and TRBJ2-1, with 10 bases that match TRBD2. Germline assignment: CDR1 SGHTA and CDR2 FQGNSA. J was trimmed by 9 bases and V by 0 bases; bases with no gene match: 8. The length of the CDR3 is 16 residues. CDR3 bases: TGTGCCAGCAGCTTAGCTTCTAGCGGGAGTACCAGTGAGCAGTTCTTC. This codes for CASSLASSGSTSEQFF.

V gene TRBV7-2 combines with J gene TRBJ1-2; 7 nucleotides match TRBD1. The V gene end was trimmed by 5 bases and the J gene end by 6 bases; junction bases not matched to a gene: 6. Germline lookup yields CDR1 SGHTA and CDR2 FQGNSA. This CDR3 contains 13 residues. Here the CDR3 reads CASSIDRADGYTF. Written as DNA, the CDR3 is TGTGCCAGCAGCATCGACAGGGCCGATGGCTACACCTTC.

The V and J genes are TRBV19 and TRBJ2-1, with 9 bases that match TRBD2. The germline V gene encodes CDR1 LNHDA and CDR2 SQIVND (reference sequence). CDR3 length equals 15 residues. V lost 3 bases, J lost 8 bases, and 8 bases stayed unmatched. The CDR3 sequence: CASSMLGGRADEQFF. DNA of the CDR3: TGTGCCAGTAGTATGCTGGGCGGGAGGGCCGATGAGCAGTTCTTC.

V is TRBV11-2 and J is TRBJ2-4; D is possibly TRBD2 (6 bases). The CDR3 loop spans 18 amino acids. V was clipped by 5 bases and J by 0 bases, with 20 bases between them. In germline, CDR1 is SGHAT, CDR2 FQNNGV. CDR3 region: CASSPGHVRDLAKNIQYF. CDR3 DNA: TGTGCCAGCAGCCCCGGTCACGTCAGGGACTTAGCCAAAAACATTCAGTACTTC.

CDR3 nucleotides: TGTGCCAGCTTCCCAGGGGCAGGGGTCCCCAATGAGCAGTTCTTC. Translating it yields CASFPGAGVPNEQFF. The chain joins TRBV19 to TRBJ2-1; D might be TRBD1 (6 bases). This CDR3 is built from 15 residues. Germline V lookup: CDR1 LNHDA, CDR2 SQIVND (reference sequence). With 9 bases removed from V and 6 bases from J, the gap between germline ends came to 21 bases.

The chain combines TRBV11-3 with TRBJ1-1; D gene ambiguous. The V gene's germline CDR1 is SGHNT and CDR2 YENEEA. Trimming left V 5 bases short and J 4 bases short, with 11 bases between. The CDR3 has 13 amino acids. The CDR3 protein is CASSQSAGTEAFF. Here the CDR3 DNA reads TGTGCCAGCAGCCAATCAGCGGGCACTGAAGCTTTCTTT.

CDR3 region: CAARRSGGRDTGELFF. The CDR3, as DNA: TGTGCCGCTAGAAGGTCTGGCGGGAGGGACACCGGGGAGCTGTTTTTT. The chain carries TRBV10-3 and TRBJ2-2, with TRBD2 matching over 9 bases. J gave up 3 bases and V 11 bases, and 13 bases lay outside the gene matches. There are 16 residues in the CDR3. Germline CDR1 is ENHRY and CDR2 is SYGVKD.

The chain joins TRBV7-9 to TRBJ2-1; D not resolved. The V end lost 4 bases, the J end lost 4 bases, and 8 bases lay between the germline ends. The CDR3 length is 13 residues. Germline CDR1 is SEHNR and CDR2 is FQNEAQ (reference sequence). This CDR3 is CASSSTLYNEQFF. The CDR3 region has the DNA TGTGCCAGCAGCTCCACTTTATACAATGAGCAGTTCTTC.

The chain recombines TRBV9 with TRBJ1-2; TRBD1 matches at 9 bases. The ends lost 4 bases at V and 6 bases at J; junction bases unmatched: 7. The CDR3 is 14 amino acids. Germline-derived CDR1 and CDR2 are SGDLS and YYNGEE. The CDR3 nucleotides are TGTGCCAGCAGCTCCAGACAGGGGGGAGATGGCTACACCTTC. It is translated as CASSSRQGGDGYTF.

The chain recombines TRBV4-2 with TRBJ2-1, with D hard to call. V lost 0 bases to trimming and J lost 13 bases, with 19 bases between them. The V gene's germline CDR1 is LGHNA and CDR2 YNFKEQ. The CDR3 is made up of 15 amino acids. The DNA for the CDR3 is TGTGCCAGCAGCCAAGATCGCCCCCGGGTTAGGTTTCAGTTCTTC. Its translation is CASSQDRPRVRFQFF.

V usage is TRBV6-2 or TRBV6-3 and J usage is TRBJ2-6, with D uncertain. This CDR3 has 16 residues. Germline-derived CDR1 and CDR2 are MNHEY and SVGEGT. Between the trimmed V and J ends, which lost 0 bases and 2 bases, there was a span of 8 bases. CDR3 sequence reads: CASSYSRYPGANVLTF. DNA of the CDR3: TGTGCCAGCAGTTACTCGCGGTATCCTGGGGCCAACGTCCTGACTTTC.

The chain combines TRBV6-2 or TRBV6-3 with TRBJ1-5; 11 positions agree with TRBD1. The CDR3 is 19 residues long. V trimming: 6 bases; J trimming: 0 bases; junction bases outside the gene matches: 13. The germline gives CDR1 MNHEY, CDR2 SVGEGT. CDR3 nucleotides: TGTGCCAGCAGCCCTCGGACAGGGGGCGCAGGAAATAGCAATCAGCCCCAGCATTTT. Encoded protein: CASSPRTGGAGNSNQPQHF.

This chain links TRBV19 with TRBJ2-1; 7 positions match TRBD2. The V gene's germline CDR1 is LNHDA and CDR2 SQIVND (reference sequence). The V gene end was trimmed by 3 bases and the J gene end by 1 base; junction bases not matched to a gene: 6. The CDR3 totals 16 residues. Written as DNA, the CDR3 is TGTGCCAGTAGTATCTCGAGGGGAGGGTCCTACAATGAGCAGTTCTTC. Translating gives CASSISRGGSYNEQFF.

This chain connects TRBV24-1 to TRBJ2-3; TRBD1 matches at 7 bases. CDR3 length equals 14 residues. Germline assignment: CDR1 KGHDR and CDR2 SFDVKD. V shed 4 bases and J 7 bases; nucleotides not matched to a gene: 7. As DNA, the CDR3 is TGTGCCACCAGTGAAGTAGGGGACAGACATACGCAGTATTTT. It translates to CATSEVGDRHTQYF.

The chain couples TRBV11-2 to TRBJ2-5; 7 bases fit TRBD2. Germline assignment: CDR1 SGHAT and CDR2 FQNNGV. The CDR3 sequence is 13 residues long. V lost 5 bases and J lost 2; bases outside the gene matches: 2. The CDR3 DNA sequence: TGTGCCAGCAGCATTAGCGGGCAAGAGACCCAGTACTTC. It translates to CASSISGQETQYF.

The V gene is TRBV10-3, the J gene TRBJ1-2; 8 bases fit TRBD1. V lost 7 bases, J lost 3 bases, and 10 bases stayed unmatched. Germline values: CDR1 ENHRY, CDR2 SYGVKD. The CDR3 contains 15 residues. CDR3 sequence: CAIKGPSDRDYGYTF. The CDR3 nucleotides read TGTGCCATCAAGGGCCCGTCGGACAGGGACTATGGCTACACCTTC.

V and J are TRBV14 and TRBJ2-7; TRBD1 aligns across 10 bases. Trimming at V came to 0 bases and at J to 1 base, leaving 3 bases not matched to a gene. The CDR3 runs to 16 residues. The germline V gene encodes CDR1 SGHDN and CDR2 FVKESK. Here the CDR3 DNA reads TGTGCCAGCAGCCAAGACCGGGACAGGGGATCCTACGAGCAGTACTTC. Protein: CASSQDRDRGSYEQYF.

The CDR3 spells CSASGGTGDFSVGNTIYF. The CDR3 coding sequence is TGCAGTGCTAGTGGAGGGACAGGAGATTTCTCGGTTGGAAACACCATATATTTT. J is TRBJ1-3 and V is TRBV20-1, with 8 positions matching TRBD1. J gave up 3 bases and V 3 bases, and 16 bases lay outside the gene matches. CDR3 length equals 18 residues. The germline gives CDR1 DFQATT, CDR2 SNEGSKA (reference sequence).

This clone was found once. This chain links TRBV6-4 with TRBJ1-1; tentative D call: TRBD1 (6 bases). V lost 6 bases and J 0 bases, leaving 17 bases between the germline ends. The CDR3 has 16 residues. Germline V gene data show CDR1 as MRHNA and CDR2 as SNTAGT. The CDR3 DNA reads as TGTGCCAGCAGCCCTTCCTGGGGGCGAGTGAACACTGAAGCTTTCTTT. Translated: CASSPSWGRVNTEAFF.

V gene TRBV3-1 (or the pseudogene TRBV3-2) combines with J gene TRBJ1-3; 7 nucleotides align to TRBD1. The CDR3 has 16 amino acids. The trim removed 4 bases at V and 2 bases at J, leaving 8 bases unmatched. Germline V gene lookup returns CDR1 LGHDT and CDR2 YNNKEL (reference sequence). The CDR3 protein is CASSRTGIITGNTIYF. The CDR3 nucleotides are TGTGCCAGCAGCCGGACAGGAATCATAACTGGAAACACCATATATTTT.

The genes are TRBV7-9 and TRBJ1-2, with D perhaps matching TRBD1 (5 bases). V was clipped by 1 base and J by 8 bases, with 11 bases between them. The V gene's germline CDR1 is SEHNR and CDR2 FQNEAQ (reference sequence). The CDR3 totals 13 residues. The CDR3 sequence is CASSLVQGTGYTF. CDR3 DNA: TGTGCCAGCAGCTTAGTTCAGGGTACCGGCTACACCTTC.

CDR3 nucleotides: TGTGCCAGCTCATCCCTACAGGGCTACGAGCAGTACTTC. This translates into CASSSLQGYEQYF. V usage is TRBV18 and J usage is TRBJ2-7, with D perhaps matching TRBD1 (6 bases). Trimming left V 5 bases short and J 3 bases short, with 11 bases between. The CDR3 loop spans 13 amino acids. From germline, CDR1 is KGHSH and CDR2 LQKENI.

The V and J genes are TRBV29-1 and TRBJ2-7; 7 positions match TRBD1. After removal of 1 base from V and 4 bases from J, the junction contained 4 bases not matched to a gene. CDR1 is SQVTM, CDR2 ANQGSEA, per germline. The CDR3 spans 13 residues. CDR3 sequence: CSVEVSGGYEQYF. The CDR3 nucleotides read TGCAGCGTTGAAGTTTCAGGGGGATACGAGCAGTACTTC.